There are a few counts of the clone carrying this T cell receptor beta chain. Its antigen is unidentified. At one boundary the junction diverges from the germline segment, which might be a read error. TCR beta CDR3 regions were amplified from RNA transcripts. When the TCR CDR3 underwent first-round RT-PCR, the HTBI primer set was used. MiXCR, run by TCRdb on the multiplex PCR reads, gives a single entry per CDR3 protein. The data contain hundreds of thousands of distinct CDR3 sequences, 14% of them singletons. From germline, CDR1 is ENHRY and CDR2 SYGVKD. The CDR3 spans 17 residues. The record originates from a study of T cells in Graves' hyperthyroidism and ophthalmopathy. The study, taken as a whole, reports: The majority of expanded thyroid clonotypes above 0.001 also appeared in blood. Model predictions of ophthalmopathy came a median roughly 6.4 months before onset.

The source is a woman aged 40-49 years with Graves' hyperthyroidism. Specimen: blood. The chain is built from TRBV10-3 and TRBJ1-1; no reliable D call. The CDR3 nucleotides are TGTGCCAGCAGTCGATCGAGCGCTCCGGATGCGAACACTGAAGCTTTCTTT. Encoded protein: CASSRSSAPDANTEAFF.